The rows below give T cell receptor beta chains drawn from one sample of a study of blood T cell repertoires in COVID-19. Sequenced by immunoSEQ multiplex PCR; TCRdb stores in-frame clones only, minus some. The data contain 98,000 or so clones, roughly four fifths of them seen just once; the ten biggest clones take up roughly 5%. Sequencing was done on a sample of peripheral blood. The receptors were sampled from a man in his sixties with acute or convalescent COVID-19. CDR3s include the opening cysteine and the closing phenylalanine or tryptophan. A D gene is named only where the DNA matches it firmly. Size tells how often a clone was seen (once, few, many) or the class of an expanded clone, and some rows leave it out.

clone_size: .; j_call: TRBJ2-7; d_call: TRBD2; v_call: TRBV3-1/TRBV3-2; cdr3_nt: TGTGCCAGCAGCCATGGACTAGCTCCTTACGAGCAGTACTTC; cdr3_aa: CASSHGLAPYEQYF
clone_size: .; j_call: TRBJ2-1; d_call: TRBD2; v_call: TRBV19; cdr3_nt: TGTGCCAGTAGTTTCCCTACAGGCACTAGCGGGAGGCTCAAGAATGAGCAGTTCTTC; cdr3_aa: CASSFPTGTSGRLKNEQFF
clone_size: .; j_call: TRBJ1-1; d_call: .; v_call: TRBV4-1; cdr3_nt: TGCGCCAGCAGCCAAGTACCAGGGGCTAACACTGAAGCTTTCTTT; cdr3_aa: CASSQVPGANTEAFF
clone_size: .; j_call: TRBJ2-5; d_call: .; v_call: TRBV7-9; cdr3_nt: TGTGCCAGCAGCTTAGCTTCGGGGGTCCAAGAGACCCAGTACTTC; cdr3_aa: CASSLASGVQETQYF
clone_size: .; j_call: TRBJ1-1; d_call: TRBD1; v_call: TRBV5-1; cdr3_nt: TGCGCCAGCAGCTTCAACAGGGGAAACGATGAAGCTTTCTTT; cdr3_aa: CASSFNRGNDEAFF
clone_size: few; j_call: TRBJ2-7; d_call: .; v_call: TRBV6-5; cdr3_nt: TGTGCCAGCAGTTCGGAAGGGAGCTCCTACGAGCAGTACTTC; cdr3_aa: CASSSEGSSYEQYF
clone_size: once; j_call: TRBJ2-1; d_call: TRBD1; v_call: TRBV7-8; cdr3_nt: TGTGCCAGCAGCCGACGGACAGGGGGCGATGAGCAGTTCTTC; cdr3_aa: CASSRRTGGDEQFF
clone_size: .; j_call: TRBJ1-5; d_call: .; v_call: TRBV10-3; cdr3_nt: TGTGCCATCAGTGAGGGGGGCCCCTATCAGCCCCAGCATTTT; cdr3_aa: CAISEGGPYQPQHF
clone_size: .; j_call: TRBJ2-1; d_call: .; v_call: TRBV7-9; cdr3_nt: TGTGCCAGCAGCTTAGTTCCCGGGACATTAGATAATGAGCAGTTCTTC; cdr3_aa: CASSLVPGTLDNEQFF
clone_size: .; j_call: TRBJ1-5; d_call: TRBD1; v_call: TRBV19; cdr3_nt: TGTGCCAGTAGTATGCCGGACAGGGCAAGCAATCAGCCCCAGCATTTT; cdr3_aa: CASSMPDRASNQPQHF
clone_size: .; j_call: TRBJ1-2; d_call: .; v_call: TRBV11-3; cdr3_nt: TGTGCCAGCAGCTTTACAGACAGCATTGGCTACACCTTC; cdr3_aa: CASSFTDSIGYTF
clone_size: .; j_call: TRBJ1-2; d_call: TRBD1; v_call: TRBV5-5; cdr3_nt: TGTGCCAGCAGCTGGATCGAGGGACAGTGGAATGGCTACACCTTC; cdr3_aa: CASSWIEGQWNGYTF